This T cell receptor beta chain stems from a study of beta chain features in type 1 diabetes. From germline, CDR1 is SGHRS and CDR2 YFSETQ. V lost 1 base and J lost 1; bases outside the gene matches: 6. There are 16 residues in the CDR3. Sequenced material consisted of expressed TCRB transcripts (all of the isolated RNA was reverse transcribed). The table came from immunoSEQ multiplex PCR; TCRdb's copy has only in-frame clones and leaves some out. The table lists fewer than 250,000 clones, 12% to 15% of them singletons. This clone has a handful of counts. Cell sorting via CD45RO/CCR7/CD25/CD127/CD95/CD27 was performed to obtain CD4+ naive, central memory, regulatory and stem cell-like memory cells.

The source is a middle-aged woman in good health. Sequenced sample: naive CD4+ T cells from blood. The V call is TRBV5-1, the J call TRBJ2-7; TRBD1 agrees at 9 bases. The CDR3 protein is CASSLFDRGSSYEQYF. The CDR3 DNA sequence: TGCGCCAGCAGCTTGTTTGACAGGGGGTCTTCCTACGAGCAGTACTTC.